The 16 T cell receptor beta chains listed next were all sequenced from one sample in a study of human T cells and chemical hapten exposure. Time point noted: patch test 2, 6 weeks after DPC sensitization. Treatment meaning: therapeutic diphenylcyclopropenone sensitization with weekly scalp DPC. Each CDR3 protein is one row after TCRdb ran MiXCR on the RACE reads. The table shows a few hundred thousand distinct CDR3 sequences, with over 6% occurring only once. The material was whole blood, obtained in connection with sensitization to the hapten diphenylcyclopropenone (DPC). All receptors derive from a woman between 18 and 29 years old with alopecia areata. Some clones in this sample may be carry-over from other donors' samples.

On this clonotype itself: The germline gene is not matched at one end of the junction; a read error may be the cause. This chain joins TRBV15 and TRBJ1-2; a weak D match, TRBD1 (5 bases). Germline V gives CDR1 LNHNV, CDR2 YYDKDF (reference sequence). This CDR3 spans 13 amino acids. The CDR3 sequence is CATSKSGTSAGLF. For the CDR3, the DNA is TGTGCCACCAGCAAAAGTGGGACCTCCGCGGGGCTCTTC.

This clonotype was seen a few times. V gene TRBV6-2 or TRBV6-3 combines with J gene TRBJ2-7; no reliable D call. Germline V gene sequence: CDR1 MNHEY, CDR2 SVGEGT. Trimming left V 2 bases short and J 2 bases short, with 13 bases between. The CDR3 covers 15 residues. The CDR3 DNA is TGTGCCAGCAGTTACGGGGTCAGTACCACCTACGAGCAGTACTTC. Its protein is CASSYGVSTTYEQYF.

This clonotype was detected ten times or more. This rearrangement joins TRBV10-3 to TRBJ1-1, with 9 bases identical to TRBD1. Germline trimming cut 10 bases from V and 5 bases from J; bases unmatched to any gene: 8. This CDR3 spans 13 amino acids. CDR1 is ENHRY and CDR2 is SYGVKD in the germline V gene. CDR3 nucleotides: TGTGCCACTCACCGGGACAGGGCGACTGAAGCTTTCTTT. Amino acid sequence: CATHRDRATEAFF.

This clonotype was counted between two and nine times. The gene calls are TRBV6-5 and TRBJ1-6; no definite D call. Germline-derived CDR1 and CDR2 are MNHEY and SVGAGI. The CDR3 runs 15 residues. V gave up 0 bases and J gave up 8 bases, with 11 bases separating them. The CDR3 protein is CASSYSIPRDSPLHF. The CDR3 nucleotides read TGTGCCAGCAGTTACTCGATCCCCCGGGATTCACCCCTCCACTTT.

This clonotype appeared many times. The chain is built from TRBV6-5 and TRBJ1-1; D gene ambiguous. V was cut by 2 bases and J by 1 base, with 14 bases left in between. Germline CDR1 reads MNHEY; CDR2 reads SVGAGI. CDR3 length: 16 residues. The CDR3 DNA reads as TGTGCCAGCAGTTACCGGAGCCGTCAGAGGAACACTGAAGCTTTCTTT. Translation gives CASSYRSRQRNTEAFF.

In its sample, this clonotype was seen a few times. V gene TRBV5-1 combines with J gene TRBJ2-3; TRBD2 matches at 8 bases. After removal of 4 bases from V and 5 bases from J, the junction contained 9 bases not matched to a gene. Germline values: CDR1 SGHRS, CDR2 YFSETQ. This CDR3 has 15 residues. The DNA of the CDR3 is TGCGCCAGCAGCGGCGGGAGCGGGGGAATAGATACGCAGTATTTT. Translating gives CASSGGSGGIDTQYF.

This clonotype has at least ten counts. This chain connects TRBV6-4 to TRBJ1-1; D remains unclear. Germline CDR1 reads MRHNA; CDR2 reads SNTAGT. This CDR3 comprises 12 residues. V lost 0 bases and J lost 10, with 9 bases in between. The CDR3 loop reads CASSDSRGIAFF. The CDR3 nucleotides are TGTGCCAGCAGTGACTCGAGAGGGATAGCTTTCTTT.

This clonotype was recorded many times. V gene TRBV5-4 combines with J gene TRBJ1-3; D might be TRBD1 (5 bases). CDR1 and CDR2 from the germline V gene are SGHNT and YYREEE (reference sequence). The CDR3 runs 15 residues. Trimming pared 3 bases from V and 2 bases from J, leaving 12 bases between. CDR3 loop: CASSWAQGAGNTIYF. The CDR3, as DNA: TGTGCCAGCAGCTGGGCGCAGGGCGCTGGAAACACCATATATTTT.

This clonotype was recorded a few times. The V and J genes are TRBV13 and TRBJ2-2, with D perhaps TRBD1 (6 bases). CDR3 length: 15 amino acids. The germline V gene encodes CDR1 PRHDT and CDR2 FYEKMQ (reference sequence). Trimming stripped 6 bases from V and 0 bases from J, with 11 bases between. The CDR3 loop reads CASRDWTANTGELFF. DNA for the CDR3: TGTGCCAGCAGAGACTGGACAGCGAACACCGGGGAGCTGTTTTTT.

This clonotype has only a few counts. The chain couples TRBV29-1 to TRBJ2-2, with D unclear. The germline CDR1 and CDR2 sequences are SQVTM and ANQGSEA. The length of the CDR3 is 13 residues. The CDR3 protein is CGAGVRNTGELFF. The CDR3 DNA sequence: TGCGGCGCCGGTGTAAGGAACACCGGGGAGCTGTTTTTT.

This clonotype occurred many times. The chain carries TRBV19 and TRBJ1-2; tentatively, D is TRBD1 (6 bases). The V end lost 5 bases, the J end lost 8 bases, and 21 bases lay between the germline ends. Germline CDR1 and CDR2: LNHDA and SQIVND (reference sequence). The CDR3 extends over 15 amino acids. CDR3 nucleotide sequence: TGTGCCAGTAGTCCCATGACGTGGGGGGCAAAAGGCTACACCTTC. Protein sequence: CASSPMTWGAKGYTF.

There are many counts of this clonotype. This chain links TRBV2 with TRBJ1-2; TRBD1 is a possible D gene (5 bases). V lost 7 bases to trimming and J lost 5 bases, with 11 bases between them. Germline assignment: CDR1 SNHLY and CDR2 FYNNEI. The CDR3 has 12 amino acids. The CDR3 region has the DNA TGTGCCAGCACCCCTGAGGGGTATGGCTACACCTTC. Its protein is CASTPEGYGYTF. The full variable domain, with the rest looked up from reference TRBV2 and TRBJ1-2, is EPEVTQTPSHQVTQMGQEVILRCVPISNHLYFYWYRQILGQKVEFLVSFYNNEISEKSEIFDDQFSVERPDGSNFTLKIRSTKLEDSAMYFCASTPEGYGYTFGSGTRLTVV.

This clonotype came up a few times. The chain carries TRBV4-3 and TRBJ2-2; D possibly corresponds to TRBD1 (6 bases). This CDR3 has 16 amino acids. With 4 bases removed from V and 6 bases from J, the gap between germline ends came to 18 bases. Germline loops: CDR1 LGHNA, CDR2 YSLEER. As DNA, the CDR3 is TGCGCCAGCAGCCCGGAACCGGGACATAGTTCCGGGGAGCTGTTTTTT. This translates into CASSPEPGHSSGELFF.

This clonotype was observed at least ten times. The chain couples TRBV7-9 to TRBJ1-2, with D possibly TRBD1 on 5 matching bases. The length of the CDR3 is 16 residues. Germline CDR1 SEHNR, CDR2 FQNEAQ (reference sequence). Trimming cost V 5 bases and J 4 bases, with 20 bases left between them. The CDR3 is CASSAGTVHPSYGYTF. The CDR3 DNA reads TGTGCCAGCAGCGCTGGGACTGTTCATCCCTCCTATGGCTACACCTTC.

This clonotype was found many times. The rearrangement joins TRBV6-5 to TRBJ2-3; 8 bases are a match to TRBD2. Germline-derived CDR1 and CDR2 are MNHEY and SVGAGI. Germline trimming cut 11 bases from V and 3 bases from J; bases unmatched to any gene: 10. The CDR3 totals 14 residues. The chain's CDR3 is CACRRGGGTDTQYF. DNA for the CDR3: TGTGCCTGCCGACGGGGGGGCGGGACAGATACGCAGTATTTT.

The chain combines TRBV7-2 with TRBJ1-1; no clear D. The CDR3 sequence is 13 residues long. V lost 5 bases and J lost 4, with 11 bases in between. Looked up from germline, CDR1 is SGHTA and CDR2 is FQGNSA. CDR3 protein: CASSQSWGTEAFF. The CDR3 DNA is TGTGCCAGCAGCCAATCATGGGGCACTGAAGCTTTCTTT.